The 27 T cell receptor beta chains reported below all come from one sample, sequenced in a study of blood T cell repertoires in COVID-19. Repertoires were generated with immunoSEQ multiplex PCR, while TCRdb's copy carries only in-frame clones and drops some. The sample lists hundreds of thousands of clones, about nine tenths occurring once. Sequencing used peripheral blood. Every receptor here comes from a woman aged 55-69 years with acute or convalescent COVID-19.

The chain carries TRBV15 and TRBJ2-7; 7 positions agree with TRBD1. The CDR3 runs to 16 residues. Germline V gene lookup returns CDR1 LNHNV and CDR2 YYDKDF (reference sequence). With V trimmed by 5 bases and J by 4 bases, 14 bases remained unmatched. In nucleotides, the CDR3 is TGTGCCACCAGCCCCTTGGGGACAGTTCAAAATTACGAGCAGTACTTC. Protein product: CATSPLGTVQNYEQYF.

In this sample, this clone turned up once. The V and J genes are TRBV29-1 and TRBJ2-3; 8 bases align to TRBD2. The V gene end was trimmed by 4 bases and the J gene end by 6 bases; junction bases not matched to a gene: 9. The CDR3 runs to 14 residues. Germline CDR1 and CDR2: SQVTM and ANQGSEA. CDR3 nucleotides: TGCAGCGTTGGGGGTGCGGGGGGAGAGGATACGCAGTATTTT. Its translation is CSVGGAGGEDTQYF.

The rearrangement uses TRBV7-8 and TRBJ2-7; 9 nucleotides align to TRBD1. The CDR3 extends over 19 amino acids. J lost 0 bases, V lost 3 bases, and 15 bases had no gene match. From germline, CDR1 is SGHVS and CDR2 FQNEAQ. CDR3 sequence (DNA): TGTGCCAGCAGCTTCCAGAGACCATCCGGGACAGGGTCCTCCTACGAGCAGTACTTC. This codes for CASSFQRPSGTGSSYEQYF.

CDR3 in amino acids: CASSQGTGGGSYEQYF. The DNA for the CDR3 is TGCGCCAGCAGCCAAGGAACGGGGGGAGGCTCCTACGAGCAGTACTTC. The chain joins TRBV4-3 to TRBJ2-7; TRBD2 agrees at 7 bases. The junction had 6 bases not matched to a gene; V was cut back by 1 base and J by 0 bases. The CDR3 totals 16 residues. Germline CDR1 and CDR2: LGHNA and YSLEER.

This clone came up a few times. This chain connects TRBV3-1 (or the pseudogene TRBV3-2) to TRBJ2-3, with TRBD1 matching over 7 bases. The V gene end was trimmed by 7 bases and the J gene end by 2 bases; junction bases not matched to a gene: 6. Looked up from germline, CDR1 is LGHDT and CDR2 is YNNKEL (reference sequence). The CDR3 covers 14 residues. CDR3 DNA sequence: TGTGCCAGCACTCCTAGGGGGCTCACAGATACGCAGTATTTT. It translates to CASTPRGLTDTQYF.

The chain is built from TRBV7-9 and TRBJ2-5, with D possibly TRBD1 on 5 matching bases. The germline V gene encodes CDR1 SEHNR and CDR2 FQNEAQ (reference sequence). V lost 5 bases to trimming and J lost 2 bases, with 9 bases between them. The CDR3 sequence is 13 residues long. The CDR3 DNA sequence: TGTGCCAGCAGCCTGACAGTTCAAGAGACCCAGTACTTC. Amino acids: CASSLTVQETQYF.

This clone was seen just once. The chain couples TRBV18 to TRBJ1-1; D is uncertain. Germline V gene sequence: CDR1 KGHSH, CDR2 LQKENI. With 0 bases removed from V and 11 bases from J, the gap between germline ends came to 13 bases. This CDR3 is built from 13 residues. The CDR3 spells CASSPPSGRNAFF. CDR3 in DNA: TGTGCCAGCTCACCACCAAGCGGTAGGAATGCTTTCTTT.

The chain uses TRBV19 and TRBJ1-3; D not certain. Germline CDR1 LNHDA, CDR2 SQIVND (reference sequence). V was pared by 2 bases and J by 11 bases, with 10 bases between. The CDR3 is 12 residues long. DNA of the CDR3: TGTGCCAGTAGTATAAGAGGGAACTCCATATATTTT. As protein: CASSIRGNSIYF.

This clone was recorded only once. The chain has TRBV15 and TRBJ1-5; possibly TRBD1 for D (6 bases). This CDR3 region has 16 residues. With 1 base removed from V and 2 bases from J, the gap between germline ends came to 12 bases. From germline, CDR1 is LNHNV and CDR2 YYDKDF (reference sequence). Here the CDR3 DNA reads TGTGCCACCAGCAGAGGGCCGGACAGCCGCAATCAGCCCCAGCATTTT. It translates to CATSRGPDSRNQPQHF.

The J gene is TRBJ2-1, the V gene TRBV7-3, with 14 bases matching TRBD2. Trimming took 5 bases from V and 4 from J; bases not matched to a gene: 7. The CDR3 runs to 17 residues. Per germline, CDR1 SGHTA and CDR2 FQGTGA. In nucleotides, the CDR3 is TGTGCCAGCAGCACCGGGACTAGCGGGAGTTTTTACAATGAGCAGTTCTTC. Amino acid sequence: CASSTGTSGSFYNEQFF.

V is TRBV11-3 and J is TRBJ2-5, with 11 bases matching TRBD2. This CDR3 comprises 16 residues. CDR1 is SGHNT and CDR2 is YENEEA in the germline V gene. With 4 bases clipped from V and 1 base from J, the junction kept 5 bases outside the gene matches. This CDR3 reads CASSSRLAGFQETQYF. CDR3 DNA: TGTGCCAGCAGCTCCCGACTAGCGGGATTCCAAGAGACCCAGTACTTC.

The V and J genes are TRBV7-2 and TRBJ1-3; 9 bases align to TRBD1. Trimming took 5 bases from V and 3 from J; bases not matched to a gene: 5. The CDR3 is made up of 15 amino acids. In germline, CDR1 is SGHTA, CDR2 FQGNSA. The CDR3 DNA follows: TGTGCCAGCAGCCCCCGGGACAGGGTTGGAAACACCATATATTTT. This encodes CASSPRDRVGNTIYF.

The chain has TRBV30 and TRBJ1-4; possible D gene TRBD1, 6 bases. CDR1 is GTSNPN, CDR2 SVGIG, per germline (reference sequence). The CDR3 spans 17 residues. V was trimmed by 0 bases and J by 10 bases, leaving 24 bases between them. CDR3 bases: TGTGCCTGGAGTGTACGAGGTCAGGGGATAAAAGAAGGAAAACTGTTTTTT. Its protein product is CAWSVRGQGIKEGKLFF.

The rearrangement joins TRBV24-1 to TRBJ2-1, with a tentative D call TRBD2 (5 bases). Germline CDR1 reads KGHDR; CDR2 reads SFDVKD. Deletions cut 4 bases from V and 8 bases from J, with 11 bases between. The CDR3 has 13 residues. The CDR3 reads CATSEIGKDEQFF. The DNA for the CDR3 is TGTGCCACCAGTGAAATCGGGAAGGATGAGCAGTTCTTC.

This chain connects TRBV5-4 to TRBJ2-1; the match to TRBD1 covers 10 bases. Germline lookup yields CDR1 SGHNT and CDR2 YYREEE (reference sequence). This CDR3 comprises 15 residues. Trimming at V came to 0 bases and at J to 10 bases, leaving 7 bases not matched to a gene. CDR3 nucleotides: TGTGCCAGCAGCTTGGGGGGACAGGGGTCCGACGAGCAGTTCTTC. It specifies CASSLGGQGSDEQFF.

V gene TRBV29-1 combines with J gene TRBJ1-5, with 12 positions matching TRBD1. Germline V lookup: CDR1 SQVTM, CDR2 ANQGSEA. The CDR3 loop spans 16 amino acids. V dropped 5 bases and J dropped 2; count of bases not matched to a gene: 7. Here the CDR3 reads CSVSGQGATGNQPQHF. The DNA for the CDR3 is TGCAGCGTTTCGGGACAGGGGGCGACGGGCAATCAGCCCCAGCATTTT.

V is TRBV6-5 and J is TRBJ2-7; 8 nucleotides line up with TRBD1. Germline trimming cut 8 bases from V and 3 bases from J; bases unmatched to any gene: 12. Germline V gives CDR1 MNHEY, CDR2 SVGAGI. The CDR3 has 15 amino acids. This CDR3 reads CASSVLRDRYYEQYF. The CDR3 coding sequence is TGTGCCAGCTCAGTTCTACGGGACAGGTACTACGAGCAGTACTTC.

V usage is TRBV5-4 and J usage is TRBJ2-1; 7 bases map to TRBD2. Germline V gene lookup returns CDR1 SGHNT and CDR2 YYREEE (reference sequence). Unmatched junction bases numbered 4, after V lost 1 base and J lost 3 bases. The CDR3 has 15 residues. The CDR3 DNA reads as TGTGCCAGCAGCTTGAGGCTAGCGGACTACAATGAGCAGTTCTTC. This translates into CASSLRLADYNEQFF.

The rearrangement links TRBV10-3 to TRBJ2-3; the match to TRBD2 covers 10 bases. Germline-derived CDR1 and CDR2 are ENHRY and SYGVKD. This CDR3 has 14 amino acids. V trimming: 6 bases; J trimming: 6 bases; junction bases outside the gene matches: 6. The CDR3 coding sequence is TGTGCCATCAGCGGAGGGACTAGCGCGGATACGCAGTATTTT. Translation: CAISGGTSADTQYF.

The CDR3 DNA reads as TGTGCCATCAGTGACCAAGGAGCGGCCGAGCAGTACTTC. Protein: CAISDQGAAEQYF. The J gene is TRBJ2-7, the V gene TRBV10-3; D may be TRBD2 (5 bases). CDR1 is ENHRY and CDR2 is SYGVKD in the germline V gene. There are 13 residues in the CDR3. V dropped 3 bases and J dropped 6 bases, with 12 bases sitting between them.

The genes are TRBV27 and TRBJ2-7; 8 bases are a match to TRBD2. Germline trimming cut 0 bases from V and 5 bases from J; bases unmatched to any gene: 9. Per germline, CDR1 MNHEY and CDR2 SMNVEV (reference sequence). CDR3 length equals 16 residues. CDR3 loop: CASSLSIQREFNEQYF. The CDR3 DNA follows: TGTGCCAGCAGTTTATCGATCCAGCGGGAGTTCAACGAGCAGTACTTC.

The chain carries TRBV28 and TRBJ1-6, with 8 nucleotides matching TRBD1. The CDR3 extends over 16 amino acids. The trim removed 8 bases at V and 6 bases at J, leaving 12 bases unmatched. The germline gives CDR1 MDHEN, CDR2 SYDVKM. This CDR3 is CASQAKTGVSNSPLHF. The DNA for the CDR3 is TGTGCCAGCCAGGCAAAGACAGGGGTTAGTAATTCACCCCTCCACTTT. Based on the CDR3 plus reference TRBV28 and TRBJ1-6, the full variable domain is DVKVTQSSRYLVKRTGEKVFLECVQDMDHENMFWYRQDPGLGLRLIYFSYDVKMKEKGDIPEGYSVSREKKERFSLILESASTNQTSMYLCASQAKTGVSNSPLHFGNGTRLTVT.

This sequence joins TRBV3-1 (or the pseudogene TRBV3-2) and TRBJ2-5; TRBD2 is a possible D gene (6 bases). The CDR3 spans 17 residues. CDR1 LGHDT and CDR2 YNNKEL come from the germline V gene (reference sequence). Trimming shortened V by 5 bases and J by 5 bases, and 24 bases separated the two germline ends. CDR3 amino acids: CASSCPIRGLIWETQYF. CDR3 nucleotides: TGTGCCAGCAGCTGCCCAATACGGGGACTGATCTGGGAGACCCAGTACTTC.

Only one count was recorded for this clone. The chain recombines TRBV10-1 with TRBJ1-1; the match to TRBD1 covers 7 bases. The length of the CDR3 is 14 residues. The trim removed 6 bases at V and 1 base at J, leaving 5 bases unmatched. The germline V gene has CDR1 WNHNN and CDR2 SYGVQD (reference sequence). CDR3 region: CASRRQGWNTEAFF. The CDR3 DNA reads TGCGCCAGCAGAAGACAGGGCTGGAACACTGAAGCTTTCTTT.

The chain carries TRBV24-1 and TRBJ2-2; the D is unclear. The CDR3 is 15 residues long. The V end was cut by 2 bases, the J end by 1 base, with 7 bases between. Germline loops: CDR1 KGHDR, CDR2 SFDVKD. CDR3 amino acids: CATSDSHKNTGELFF. CDR3 sequence (DNA): TGTGCCACCAGTGATTCACACAAGAACACCGGGGAGCTGTTTTTT.

The rearrangement uses TRBV6-2 or TRBV6-3 and TRBJ2-3; D might be TRBD2 (6 bases). Germline V gene sequence: CDR1 MNHEY, CDR2 SVGEGT. The CDR3 totals 17 residues. The ends were cut back, 7 bases at V and 6 bases at J, with 26 bases in the middle. This CDR3 is CASIPSPGLQAPDTQYF. The CDR3 DNA reads TGTGCCAGCATCCCTTCCCCGGGACTCCAAGCCCCGGATACGCAGTATTTT.

V gene TRBV28 combines with J gene TRBJ1-2, with D perhaps matching TRBD1 (6 bases). V was pared by 7 bases and J by 2 bases, with 14 bases between. The CDR3 is 14 residues long. The germline CDR1 and CDR2 sequences are MDHEN and SYDVKM. In nucleotides, the CDR3 is TGTGCCAGCACCCGGGGGGGGACAAACTATGGCTACACCTTC. This translates into CASTRGGTNYGYTF.